The sequence of this TCR beta chain was determined in a study of blood T cell repertoires in COVID-19. About the research overall: Samples of COVID-19 (acute and convalescent) were obtained from the United States, Italy and Spain. T cells, B-cell-depleted T cells, or PBMCs provided the cDNA or gDNA that served as material.

How the authors handled the data: Counts of nucleated cells, estimated from reference gene primer amplification, were obtained. Clones were sequenced by immunoSEQ multiplex PCR, and TCRdb holds only the in-frame ones, with some missing. From that table come the V and J calls and clone size; the DNA was used to work out D and trimming. The sample lists tens of thousands of clones, approximately 94% occurring once. V trimming: 4 bases; J trimming: 1 base; junction bases outside the gene matches: 10. Germline V gene sequence: CDR1 LGHDT, CDR2 YNNKEL (reference sequence). This CDR3 has 17 residues. J is TRBJ2-3 and V is TRBV3-1 (or the pseudogene TRBV3-2), with 8 bases identical to TRBD2. The specimen was peripheral blood. This sequence originates from an older man with active COVID-19. The DNA of the CDR3 is TGTGCCAGCAGCCTGGCGGGGGGCTCGTGGGGCACAGATACGCAGTATTTT. It encodes CASSLAGGSWGTDTQYF.